This TCR beta chain emerged from a study of T cell responses to AZD1222 COVID-19 vaccine. General observations from the study: Vaccination with two AZD1222 doses was followed by a rise in Spike-specific TCR breadth and depth. Donors were mostly white British, more females; clonal diversity possibly underestimated. Targeting of unmutated variant regions was reportedly seen in nearly half of spike-specific TCRs. Seropositive status at baseline applied to only five or six AZD1222 recipients.

The CDR3 has 14 residues. Trimming removed 5 bases from V and 4 bases from J; junction bases left unmatched: 7. Germline loops: CDR1 SGHTA, CDR2 FQGNSA. Note on this clone: Its matching antigen is unknown.

The repertoire was sequenced with immunoSEQ multiplex PCR; TCRdb's copy has only in-frame clones and lacks some. The sample lists 120,000 to 150,000 clones, about 91% occurring once. The chain uses TRBV7-2 and TRBJ1-1; the match to TRBD1 covers 7 bases. This clonotype was sampled from an adult in good health. This material consisted of peripheral blood, taken on day 0 of AZD1222 vaccination. The CDR3 DNA reads as TGTGCCAGCAGCCACGGACAGGTCCTCACTGAAGCTTTCTTT. Its protein product is CASSHGQVLTEAFF.